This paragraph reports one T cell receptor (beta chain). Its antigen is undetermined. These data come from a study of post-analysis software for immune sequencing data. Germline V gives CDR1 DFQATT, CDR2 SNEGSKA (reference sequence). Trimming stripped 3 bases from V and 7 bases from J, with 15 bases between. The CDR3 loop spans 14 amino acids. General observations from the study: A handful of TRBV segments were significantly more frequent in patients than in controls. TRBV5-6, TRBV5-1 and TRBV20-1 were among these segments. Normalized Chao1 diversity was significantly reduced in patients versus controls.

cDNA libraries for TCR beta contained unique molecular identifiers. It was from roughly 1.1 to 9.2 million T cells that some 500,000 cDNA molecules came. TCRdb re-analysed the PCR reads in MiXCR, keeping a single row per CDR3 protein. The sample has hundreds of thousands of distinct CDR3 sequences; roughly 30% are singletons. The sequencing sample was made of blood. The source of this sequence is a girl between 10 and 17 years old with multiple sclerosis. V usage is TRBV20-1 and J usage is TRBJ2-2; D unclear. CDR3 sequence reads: CSARRGGLGGELFF. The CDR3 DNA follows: TGCAGTGCTAGGCGCGGTGGTCTCGGCGGGGAGCTGTTTTTT.